These 15 T cell receptor beta chains came from one sample sequenced in a study of cytomegalovirus exposure and HLA in healthy donors. 13 Jbeta primers and 60 Vbeta primers were used for the PCR. The repertoire was sequenced with immunoSEQ multiplex PCR; TCRdb's copy has only in-frame clones and lacks some. The data contain around 150,000 clones, 84% of them singletons. The sample consisted of PBMCs. Receptors were obtained from a boy younger than 10 in good health and CMV-seronegative.

This chain uses TRBV7-9 with TRBJ2-7; TRBD2 might be the D (5 bases). This CDR3 is built from 12 residues. From germline, CDR1 is SEHNR and CDR2 FQNEAQ (reference sequence). V was trimmed by 10 bases and J by 3 bases, leaving 13 bases between them. CDR3 nucleotide sequence: TGTGCCACCCTAGGGAGCGGCTACGAGCAGTACTTC. Amino acid sequence: CATLGSGYEQYF.

The chain links TRBV15 to TRBJ1-5; D is possibly TRBD1 (6 bases). This CDR3 spans 15 amino acids. Germline V gene sequence: CDR1 LNHNV, CDR2 YYDKDF (reference sequence). Trimming shortened V by 4 bases and J by 7 bases, and 17 bases separated the two germline ends. Here the CDR3 reads CATSNGWGPQQPQHF. Written as DNA, the CDR3 is TGTGCCACCAGCAACGGATGGGGGCCCCAGCAGCCCCAGCATTTT.

A note on this clone: This sample includes further DNA sequences coding for the same CDR3. The chain recombines TRBV5-1 with TRBJ2-2; D unresolved. CDR3 size: 12 residues. Between the trimmed V and J ends, which lost 2 bases and 8 bases, there was a span of 7 bases. Germline CDR1 is SGHRS and CDR2 is YFSETQ. This CDR3 is CASSFNSGELFF. The CDR3 region has the DNA TGCGCCAGCAGCTTTAATTCGGGGGAGCTGTTTTTT.

The chain combines TRBV7-6 with TRBJ2-3, with D possibly matching TRBD2 (6 bases). Per the germline V gene, CDR1 is SGHVS and CDR2 is FNYEAQ. The CDR3 contains 15 residues. V lost 1 base and J 4 bases, leaving 12 bases between the germline ends. The CDR3 here is CASSLVGGVADTQYF. DNA for the CDR3: TGTGCCAGCAGCTTAGTGGGGGGAGTGGCAGATACGCAGTATTTT.

The gene calls are TRBV18 and TRBJ1-2, with 11 bases identical to TRBD1. The ends lost 6 bases at V and 2 bases at J; junction bases unmatched: 5. From germline, CDR1 is KGHSH and CDR2 LQKENI. The CDR3 length is 15 residues. DNA for the CDR3: TGTGCCAGCTCCCAAGGACAGGGGGCGAACTATGGCTACACCTTC. It is translated as CASSQGQGANYGYTF.

This clone was seen a single time. V gene TRBV5-1 combines with J gene TRBJ1-2; 8 positions match TRBD1. The CDR3 is 18 amino acids. With 4 bases clipped from V and 0 bases from J, the junction kept 14 bases outside the gene matches. The germline V gene encodes CDR1 SGHRS and CDR2 YFSETQ. For the CDR3, the DNA is TGCGCCAGCAGCCTTGACAGGGGAGGCTCGACGCCTAACTATGGCTACACCTTC. Translating it yields CASSLDRGGSTPNYGYTF.

The chain uses TRBV9 and TRBJ2-5, with D tentatively TRBD1 (6 bases). V was shortened by 3 bases and J by 1 base, with 19 bases between the two germline ends. This CDR3 is built from 17 residues. CDR1 and CDR2 from the germline V gene are SGDLS and YYNGEE. CDR3 sequence: CASSGGGRGTLQETQYF. CDR3 DNA: TGTGCCAGCAGCGGAGGCGGAAGGGGGACCCTCCAAGAGACCCAGTACTTC.

The chain is built from TRBV15 and TRBJ2-3; TRBD1 is a possible D gene (5 bases). V was pared by 5 bases and J by 0 bases, with 15 bases between. Germline V gives CDR1 LNHNV, CDR2 YYDKDF (reference sequence). The CDR3 runs 16 residues. CDR3 sequence reads: CATSPSAGLSTDTQYF. The CDR3 coding sequence is TGTGCCACCAGCCCCTCCGCAGGGCTAAGCACAGATACGCAGTATTTT.

The chain links TRBV4-3 to TRBJ2-3; 15 nucleotides agree with TRBD2. This CDR3 spans 18 amino acids. The trim removed 0 bases at V and 7 bases at J, leaving 8 bases unmatched. The V gene's germline CDR1 is LGHNA and CDR2 YSLEER. CDR3 sequence (DNA): TGCGCCAGCAGCCAAGATCCCGGACTAGCGGGAGGGCCGAATACGCAGTATTTT. It is translated as CASSQDPGLAGGPNTQYF.

The J gene is TRBJ2-2, the V gene TRBV25-1; perhaps TRBD1 as D (5 bases). V was shortened by 7 bases and J by 6 bases, with 9 bases between the two germline ends. Germline loops: CDR1 MGHDK, CDR2 SYGVNS. CDR3 size: 12 residues. DNA for the CDR3: TGTGCCAGCACCACAGGTCCCGGGGAGCTGTTTTTT. Its translation is CASTTGPGELFF.

This rearrangement joins TRBV6-6 to TRBJ2-5; tentatively, D is TRBD2 (6 bases). Trimming cost V 5 bases and J 2 bases, with 9 bases left between them. CDR3 length: 13 residues. Germline V lookup: CDR1 MNHNY, CDR2 SVGAGI (reference sequence). CDR3 protein: CASSQSGQETQYF. CDR3 DNA: TGTGCCAGCAGTCAAAGCGGGCAAGAGACCCAGTACTTC.

The V and J genes are TRBV7-2 and TRBJ2-7; 10 positions agree with TRBD1. The germline V gene has CDR1 SGHTA and CDR2 FQGNSA. This CDR3 contains 14 residues. With V trimmed by 5 bases and J by 7 bases, 8 bases remained unmatched. The CDR3 sequence is CASSAGTGVSEQYF. The CDR3 region has the DNA TGTGCCAGCAGCGCCGGGACAGGGGTTTCTGAGCAGTACTTC.

The V and J genes are TRBV7-3 and TRBJ2-2; 12 bases are a match to TRBD2. Germline V gene sequence: CDR1 SGHTA, CDR2 FQGTGA. V lost 4 bases, J lost 1 base, and 7 bases stayed unmatched. The CDR3 extends over 18 amino acids. The DNA of the CDR3 is TGTGCCAGCAGCTCACCGACTAGCGGGGGCCTGAACACCGGGGAGCTGTTTTTT. As protein: CASSSPTSGGLNTGELFF.

Comments on this clone: The junction shows a germline mismatch at one end, possibly a read error. This chain connects TRBV14 to TRBJ2-3, with TRBD2 identical over 10 bases. The germline V gene encodes CDR1 SGHDN and CDR2 FVKESK. The CDR3 contains 16 residues. DNA for the CDR3: TGTGCCAGCAGCCCCCGGACTAGCGGATTCACAGATACGCAGTCTTTT. Translating it yields CASSPRTSGFTDTQSF.

The chain links TRBV7-8 to TRBJ2-3; possible D gene TRBD2, 5 bases. CDR3 length: 15 residues. V was trimmed by 3 bases and J by 4 bases, leaving 14 bases between them. Looked up from germline, CDR1 is SGHVS and CDR2 is FQNEAQ. Here the CDR3 reads CASSFRAVVADTQYF. The CDR3 DNA follows: TGTGCCAGCAGCTTCCGAGCGGTAGTAGCAGATACGCAGTATTTT.